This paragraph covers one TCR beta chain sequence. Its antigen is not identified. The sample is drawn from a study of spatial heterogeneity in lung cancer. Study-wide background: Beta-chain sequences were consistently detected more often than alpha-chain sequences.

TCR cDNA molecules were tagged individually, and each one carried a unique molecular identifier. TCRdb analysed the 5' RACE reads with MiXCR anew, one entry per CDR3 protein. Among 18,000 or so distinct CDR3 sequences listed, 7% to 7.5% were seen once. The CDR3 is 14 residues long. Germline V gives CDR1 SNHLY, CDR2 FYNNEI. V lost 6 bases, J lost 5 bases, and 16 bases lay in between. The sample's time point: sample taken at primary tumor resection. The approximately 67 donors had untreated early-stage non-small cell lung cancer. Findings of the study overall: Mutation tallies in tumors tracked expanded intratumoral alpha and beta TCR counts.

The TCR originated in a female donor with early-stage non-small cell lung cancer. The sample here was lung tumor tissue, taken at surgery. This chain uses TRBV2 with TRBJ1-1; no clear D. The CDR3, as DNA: TGTGCCAGCAGCCCGACTCCTAAAGGAACTGAAGCTTTCTTT. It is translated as CASSPTPKGTEAFF. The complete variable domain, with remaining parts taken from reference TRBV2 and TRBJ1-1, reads EPEVTQTPSHQVTQMGQEVILRCVPISNHLYFYWYRQILGQKVEFLVSFYNNEISEKSEIFDDQFSVERPDGSNFTLKIRSTKLEDSAMYFCASSPTPKGTEAFFGQGTRLTVV.